This TCR beta chain was documented in a study of shared clonotypes between healthy human individuals. Some clones are missing from TCRdb's copy, which holds only in-frame ones; the method was immunoSEQ multiplex PCR. The data show hundreds of thousands of clones, approximately 74% seen once. V shed 0 bases and J shed 2 bases, with 5 bases lying between them. The CDR3 consists of 14 residues. Germline V gene lookup returns CDR1 SGHAT and CDR2 FQNNGV. What was sequenced was memory CD4+ T cells sorted from blood. The subset is: CD45RA-negative fraction. This chain joins TRBV11-2 and TRBJ2-1, with D unresolved. This sequence originates from a woman aged 30 to 39 in good health. The CDR3 reads CASSLDWAYNEQFF. CDR3 DNA: TGTGCCAGCAGCTTAGATTGGGCCTACAATGAGCAGTTCTTC.